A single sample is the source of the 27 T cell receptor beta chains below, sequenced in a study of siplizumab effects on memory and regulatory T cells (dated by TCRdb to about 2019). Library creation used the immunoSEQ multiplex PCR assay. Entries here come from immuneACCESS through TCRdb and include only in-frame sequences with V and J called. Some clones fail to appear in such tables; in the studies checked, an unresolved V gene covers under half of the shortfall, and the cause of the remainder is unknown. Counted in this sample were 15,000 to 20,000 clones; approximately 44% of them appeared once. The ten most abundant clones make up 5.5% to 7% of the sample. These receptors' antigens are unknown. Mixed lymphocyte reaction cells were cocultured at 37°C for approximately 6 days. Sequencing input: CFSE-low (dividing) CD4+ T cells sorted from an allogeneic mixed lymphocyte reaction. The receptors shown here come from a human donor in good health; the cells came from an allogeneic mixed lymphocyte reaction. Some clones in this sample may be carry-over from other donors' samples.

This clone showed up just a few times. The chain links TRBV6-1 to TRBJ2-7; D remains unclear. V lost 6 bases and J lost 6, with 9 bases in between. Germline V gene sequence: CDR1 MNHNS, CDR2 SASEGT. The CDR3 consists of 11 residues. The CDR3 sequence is CASSWMFEQYF. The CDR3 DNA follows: TGTGCCAGCAGCTGGATGTTCGAGCAGTACTTC.

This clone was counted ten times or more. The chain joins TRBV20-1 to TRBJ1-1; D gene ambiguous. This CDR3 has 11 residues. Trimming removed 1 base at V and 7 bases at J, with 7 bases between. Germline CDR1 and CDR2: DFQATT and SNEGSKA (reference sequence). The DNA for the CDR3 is TGCAGTGCTAGAGGCGAAAATGAAGCTTTCTTT. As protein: CSARGENEAFF.

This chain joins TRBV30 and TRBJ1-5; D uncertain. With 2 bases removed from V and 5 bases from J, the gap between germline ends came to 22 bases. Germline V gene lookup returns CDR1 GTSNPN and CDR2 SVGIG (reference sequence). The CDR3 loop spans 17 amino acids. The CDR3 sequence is CAWSPWRSGGVDQPQHF. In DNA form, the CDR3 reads TGTGCCTGGAGTCCTTGGCGGTCAGGCGGGGTTGATCAGCCCCAGCATTTT.

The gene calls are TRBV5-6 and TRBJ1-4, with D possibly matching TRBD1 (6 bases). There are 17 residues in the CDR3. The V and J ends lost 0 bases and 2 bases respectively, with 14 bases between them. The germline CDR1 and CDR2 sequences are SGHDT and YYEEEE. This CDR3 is CASSLEQGGMTNEKLFF. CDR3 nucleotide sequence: TGTGCCAGCAGCTTGGAACAGGGAGGAATGACTAATGAAAAACTGTTTTTT.

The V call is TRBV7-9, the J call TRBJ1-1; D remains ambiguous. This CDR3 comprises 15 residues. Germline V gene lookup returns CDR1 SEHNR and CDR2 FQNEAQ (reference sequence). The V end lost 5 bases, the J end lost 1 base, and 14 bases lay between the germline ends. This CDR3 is CASSPQTYRNTEAFF. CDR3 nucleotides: TGTGCCAGCAGCCCACAGACATACAGGAACACTGAAGCTTTCTTT.

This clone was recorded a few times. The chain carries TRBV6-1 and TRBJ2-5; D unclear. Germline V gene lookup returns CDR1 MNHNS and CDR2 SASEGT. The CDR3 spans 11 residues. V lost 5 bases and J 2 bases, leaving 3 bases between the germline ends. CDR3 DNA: TGTGCCAGCAGTTATCAAGAGACCCAGTACTTC. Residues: CASSYQETQYF.

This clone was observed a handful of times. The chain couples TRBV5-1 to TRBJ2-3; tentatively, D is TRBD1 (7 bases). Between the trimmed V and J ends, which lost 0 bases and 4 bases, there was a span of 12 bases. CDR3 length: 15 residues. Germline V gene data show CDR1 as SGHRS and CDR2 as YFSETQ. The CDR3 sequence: CASSLGRGLSDTQYF. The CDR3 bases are TGCGCCAGCAGCTTGGGGAGGGGGCTATCAGATACGCAGTATTTT.

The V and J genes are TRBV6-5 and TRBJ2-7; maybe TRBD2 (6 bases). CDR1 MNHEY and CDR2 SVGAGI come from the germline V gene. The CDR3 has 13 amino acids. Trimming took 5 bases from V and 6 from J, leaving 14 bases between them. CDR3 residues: CASSVPRDSEQYF. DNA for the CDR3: TGTGCCAGCAGTGTCCCCCGGGACTCCGAGCAGTACTTC.

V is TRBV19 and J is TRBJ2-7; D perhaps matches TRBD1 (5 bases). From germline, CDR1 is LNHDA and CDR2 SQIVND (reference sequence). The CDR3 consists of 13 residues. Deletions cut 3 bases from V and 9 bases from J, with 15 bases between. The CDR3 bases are TGTGCCAGTAGTATCCTCCAGGGTTTCGCGCAGTACTTC. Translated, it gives CASSILQGFAQYF.

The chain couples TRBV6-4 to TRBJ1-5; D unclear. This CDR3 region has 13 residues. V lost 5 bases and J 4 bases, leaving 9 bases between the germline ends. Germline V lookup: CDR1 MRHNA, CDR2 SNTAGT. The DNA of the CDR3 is TGTGCCAGCAGTCTCGGGAGAAATCAGCCCCAGCATTTT. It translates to CASSLGRNQPQHF.

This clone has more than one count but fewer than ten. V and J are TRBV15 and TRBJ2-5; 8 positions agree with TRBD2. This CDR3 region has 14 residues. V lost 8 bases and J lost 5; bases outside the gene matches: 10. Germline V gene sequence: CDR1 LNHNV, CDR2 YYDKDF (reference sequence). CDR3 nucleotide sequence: TGTGCCACCCTTGCGGGGGGAGGGCCGGAGACCCAGTACTTC. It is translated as CATLAGGGPETQYF.

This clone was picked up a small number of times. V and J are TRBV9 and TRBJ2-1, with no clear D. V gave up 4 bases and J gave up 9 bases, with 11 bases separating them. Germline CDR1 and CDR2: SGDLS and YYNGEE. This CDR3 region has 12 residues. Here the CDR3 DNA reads TGTGCCAGCAGCCCTCCTTGGGGTGAGCAGTTCTTC. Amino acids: CASSPPWGEQFF.

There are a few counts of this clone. The CDR3 region has the DNA TGTGCCAGCTCTCGCGACAGGGAAGAGCAGTACTTC. It encodes CASSRDREEQYF. The chain joins TRBV18 to TRBJ2-7; 7 bases agree with TRBD1. Trimming at V came to 6 bases and at J to 7 bases, leaving 6 bases not matched to a gene. This CDR3 is built from 12 residues. In germline, CDR1 is KGHSH, CDR2 LQKENI.

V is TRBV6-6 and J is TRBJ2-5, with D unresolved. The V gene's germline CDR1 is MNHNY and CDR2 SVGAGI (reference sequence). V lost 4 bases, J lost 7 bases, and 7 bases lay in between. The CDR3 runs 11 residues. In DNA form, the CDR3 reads TGTGCCAGCAGTTCCCCCGGGACCCAGTACTTC. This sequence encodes CASSSPGTQYF.

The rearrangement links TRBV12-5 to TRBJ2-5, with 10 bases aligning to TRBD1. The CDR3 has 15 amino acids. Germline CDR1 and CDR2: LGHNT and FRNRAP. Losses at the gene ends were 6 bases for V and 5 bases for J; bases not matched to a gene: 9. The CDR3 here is CASGPPTGGRETQYF. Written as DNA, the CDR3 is TGTGCTAGTGGCCCACCGACAGGGGGCCGGGAGACCCAGTACTTC.

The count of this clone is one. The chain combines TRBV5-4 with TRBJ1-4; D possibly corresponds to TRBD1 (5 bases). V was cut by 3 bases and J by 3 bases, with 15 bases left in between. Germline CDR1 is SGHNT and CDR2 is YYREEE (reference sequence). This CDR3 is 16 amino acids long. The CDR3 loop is CASSSAWGSANEKLFF. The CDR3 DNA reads TGTGCCAGCAGCTCGGCATGGGGCAGCGCTAATGAAAAACTGTTTTTT.

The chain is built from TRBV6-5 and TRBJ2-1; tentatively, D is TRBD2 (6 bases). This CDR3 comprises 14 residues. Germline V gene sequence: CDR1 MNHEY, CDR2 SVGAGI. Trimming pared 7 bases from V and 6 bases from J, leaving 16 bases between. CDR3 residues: CASTTGLTGNEQFF. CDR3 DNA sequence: TGTGCCAGCACTACGGGACTCACCGGCAATGAGCAGTTCTTC.

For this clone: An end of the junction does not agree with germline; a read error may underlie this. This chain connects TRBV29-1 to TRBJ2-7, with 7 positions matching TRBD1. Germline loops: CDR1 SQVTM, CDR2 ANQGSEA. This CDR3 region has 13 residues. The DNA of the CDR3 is TGCAGCGTTAAAGAAACAGGGGTTGGCGAGCAGTACTTC. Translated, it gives CSVKETGVGEQYF.

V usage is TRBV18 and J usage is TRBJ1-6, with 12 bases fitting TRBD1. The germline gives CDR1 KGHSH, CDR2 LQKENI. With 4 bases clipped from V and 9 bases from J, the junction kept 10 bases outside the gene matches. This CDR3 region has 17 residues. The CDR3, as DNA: TGTGCCAGCTCACAGACGGGACAGGGGGCTGTTGGTTCACCCCTCCACTTT. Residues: CASSQTGQGAVGSPLHF. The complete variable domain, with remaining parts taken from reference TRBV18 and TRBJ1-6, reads NAGVMQNPRHLVRRRGQEARLRCSPMKGHSHVYWYRQLPEEGLKFMVYLQKENIIDESGMPKERFSAEFPKEGPSILRIQQVVRGDSAAYFCASSQTGQGAVGSPLHFGNGTRLTVT.

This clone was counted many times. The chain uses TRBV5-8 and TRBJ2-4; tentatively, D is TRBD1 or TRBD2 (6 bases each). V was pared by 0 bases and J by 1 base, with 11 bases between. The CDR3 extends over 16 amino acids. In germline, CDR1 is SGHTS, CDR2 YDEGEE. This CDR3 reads CASSLAGGLAKNIQYF. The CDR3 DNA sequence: TGTGCCAGCAGCTTGGCTGGGGGGCTGGCCAAAAACATTCAGTACTTC.

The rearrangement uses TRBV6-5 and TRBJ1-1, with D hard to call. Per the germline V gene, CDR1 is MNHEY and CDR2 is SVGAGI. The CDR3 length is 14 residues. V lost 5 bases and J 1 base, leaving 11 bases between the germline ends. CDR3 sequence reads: CASSARRANTEAFF. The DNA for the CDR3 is TGTGCCAGCAGTGCCCGACGGGCGAACACTGAAGCTTTCTTT.

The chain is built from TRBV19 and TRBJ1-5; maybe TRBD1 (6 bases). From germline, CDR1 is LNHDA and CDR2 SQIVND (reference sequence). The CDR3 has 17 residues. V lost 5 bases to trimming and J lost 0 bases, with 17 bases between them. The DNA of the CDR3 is TGTGCCAGTAGTCCCCCAGGGGAACTGTATAGCAATCAGCCCCAGCATTTT. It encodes CASSPPGELYSNQPQHF.

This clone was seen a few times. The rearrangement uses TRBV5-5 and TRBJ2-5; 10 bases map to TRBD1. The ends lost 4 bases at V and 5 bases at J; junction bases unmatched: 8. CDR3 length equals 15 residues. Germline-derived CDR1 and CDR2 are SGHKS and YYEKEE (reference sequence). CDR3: CASSPGTGVVETQYF. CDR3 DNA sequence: TGTGCCAGCAGCCCCGGGACAGGGGTGGTGGAGACCCAGTACTTC.

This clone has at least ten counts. The CDR3 loop reads CAISGRVNYGYTF. The DNA of the CDR3 is TGTGCCATCAGTGGACGGGTAAACTATGGCTACACCTTC. V usage is TRBV10-3 and J usage is TRBJ1-2; no definite D call. Trimming shortened V by 4 bases and J by 2 bases, and 8 bases separated the two germline ends. The length of the CDR3 is 13 residues. Germline V lookup: CDR1 ENHRY, CDR2 SYGVKD.

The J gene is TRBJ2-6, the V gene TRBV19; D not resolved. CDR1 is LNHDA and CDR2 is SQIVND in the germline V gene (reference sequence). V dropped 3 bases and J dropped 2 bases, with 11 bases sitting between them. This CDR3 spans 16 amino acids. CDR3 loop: CASSMAAHAGANVLTF. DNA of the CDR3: TGTGCCAGTAGTATGGCGGCGCATGCTGGGGCCAACGTCCTGACTTTC.

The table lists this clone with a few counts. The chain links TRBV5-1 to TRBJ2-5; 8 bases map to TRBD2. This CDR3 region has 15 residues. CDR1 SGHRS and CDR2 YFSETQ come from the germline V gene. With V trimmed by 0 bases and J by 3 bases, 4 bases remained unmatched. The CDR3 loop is CASSLGSGAKETQYF. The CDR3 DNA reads TGCGCCAGCAGCTTGGGTAGCGGGGCAAAAGAGACCCAGTACTTC.

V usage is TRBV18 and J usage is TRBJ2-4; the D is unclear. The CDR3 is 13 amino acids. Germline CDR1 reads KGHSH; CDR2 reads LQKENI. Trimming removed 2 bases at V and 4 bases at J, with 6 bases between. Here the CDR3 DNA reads TGTGCCAGCTCACCAATGGATAAAAACATTCAGTACTTC. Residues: CASSPMDKNIQYF. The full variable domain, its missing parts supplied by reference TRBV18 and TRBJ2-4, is NAGVMQNPRHLVRRRGQEARLRCSPMKGHSHVYWYRQLPEEGLKFMVYLQKENIIDESGMPKERFSAEFPKEGPSILRIQQVVRGDSAAYFCASSPMDKNIQYFGAGTRLSVL.